These 10 T cell receptor beta chains were sequenced from one sample in a study of blood T cells in healthy people across ages. Primed by a sample-barcoded 5' primer and a J-beta primer mix, a second PCR proceeded for roughly 6 to 12 cycles. TCRdb reanalysed the 5' RACE reads using MiXCR and keeps one entry per CDR3 protein. The sample has roughly 900,000 distinct CDR3 sequences; roughly 26% are singletons. Source material: blood. The receptors originated from a woman at least 80 years old in good health.

Note on this clonotype: A much larger clonotype is one base distant, so this may be a read error. The V call is TRBV2, the J call TRBJ2-1; TRBD2 matches at 11 bases. Looked up from germline, CDR1 is SNHLY and CDR2 is FYNNEI. With V trimmed by 6 bases and J by 7 bases, 8 bases remained unmatched. This CDR3 spans 15 amino acids. The CDR3 loop reads CASSLSGGAGNEQFF. Written as DNA, the CDR3 is TGTGCCAGCAGCCTTAGCGGGGGGGCCGGAAATGAGCAGTTCTTC.

The chain couples TRBV10-3 to TRBJ1-2, with D maybe TRBD1 (6 bases). The germline CDR1 and CDR2 sequences are ENHRY and SYGVKD. V gave up 6 bases and J gave up 8 bases, with 16 bases separating them. The CDR3 runs 13 residues. CDR3 region: CAISPFTGTGYTF. CDR3 coding DNA: TGTGCCATCAGCCCCTTCACAGGGACAGGCTACACCTTC.

This clonotype was seen ten or more times. The CDR3 DNA reads as TGTGCCAGCAGCCTTGGCAGGGAAGCGGGTACGCAGTATTTT. It yields the protein CASSLGREAGTQYF. This chain links TRBV7-2 with TRBJ2-3; a possible D gene is TRBD2 (6 bases). Germline-derived CDR1 and CDR2 are SGHTA and FQGNSA. Trimming removed 5 bases at V and 8 bases at J, with 17 bases between. CDR3 length equals 14 residues. Using reference TRBV7-2 and TRBJ2-3 for the parts outside the CDR3, the full variable domain is GAGVSQSPSNKVTEKGKDVELRCDPISGHTALYWYRQSLGQGLEFLIYFQGNSAPDKSGLPSDRFSAERTGGSVSTLTIQRTQQEDSAVYLCASSLGREAGTQYFGPGTRLTVL.

In its sample, this clonotype was seen many times. The gene calls are TRBV7-2 and TRBJ1-2; TRBD1 aligns across 9 bases. Per the germline V gene, CDR1 is SGHTA and CDR2 is FQGNSA. With 0 bases clipped from V and 7 bases from J, the junction kept 6 bases outside the gene matches. The CDR3 runs to 15 residues. The CDR3 protein is CASSLALQGAGGYTF. DNA for the CDR3: TGTGCCAGCAGCTTAGCGCTACAGGGGGCGGGTGGCTACACCTTC. Full variable domain (outside the CDR3, taken from reference TRBV7-2 and TRBJ1-2): GAGVSQSPSNKVTEKGKDVELRCDPISGHTALYWYRQSLGQGLEFLIYFQGNSAPDKSGLPSDRFSAERTGGSVSTLTIQRTQQEDSAVYLCASSLALQGAGGYTFGSGTRLTVV.

About this clonotype: This may stem from a read error, because a much larger clone lies one nucleotide away. The V gene is TRBV6-6, the J gene TRBJ2-1; 10 positions agree with TRBD2. This CDR3 spans 16 amino acids. Germline V gene sequence: CDR1 MNHNY, CDR2 SVGAGI (reference sequence). The CDR3 region is CVSSYASGGADNEQFF. CDR3 coding DNA: TGTGTCAGCAGTTATGCAAGCGGGGGGGCTGACAATGAGCAGTTCTTC.

This clonotype was observed a few times. A much larger clone lies one base from this, so it may be a read error. The rearrangement links TRBV7-9 to TRBJ1-2, with D possibly being TRBD1 (6 bases). The germline V gene encodes CDR1 SEHNR and CDR2 FQNEAQ (reference sequence). The CDR3 sequence is 13 residues long. The CDR3 here is CTSSSGTFYGYTF. CDR3 in DNA: TGTACCAGCAGCTCCGGGACATTCTATGGCTACACCTTC.

This chain uses TRBV4-2 with TRBJ1-4, with TRBD1 matching 7 bases. The ends lost 1 base at V and 3 bases at J; junction bases unmatched: 11. The CDR3 has 18 amino acids. The germline gives CDR1 LGHNA, CDR2 YNFKEQ. CDR3 sequence: CASSQAGSAGTANEKLFF. The CDR3 DNA is TGTGCCAGCAGCCAAGCCGGAAGCGCCGGGACAGCTAATGAAAAACTGTTTTTT.

The CDR3 region is CASSIPRQGTLYGYTF. The CDR3, as DNA: TGTGCCAGTAGTATCCCACGACAGGGGACTCTCTATGGCTACACCTTC. The chain employs TRBV19 and TRBJ1-2, with 8 bases fitting TRBD1. After removal of 3 bases from V and 4 bases from J, the junction contained 10 bases not matched to a gene. The CDR3 sequence is 16 residues long. CDR1 and CDR2 from the germline V gene are LNHDA and SQIVND (reference sequence). The full variable domain, in which reference TRBV19 and TRBJ1-2 provide the parts outside the CDR3, is DGGITQSPKYLFRKEGQNVTLSCEQNLNHDAMYWYRQDPGQGLRLIYYSQIVNDFQKGDIAEGYSVSREKKESFPLTVTSAQKNPTAFYLCASSIPRQGTLYGYTFGSGTRLTVV.

In its sample, this clonotype was seen many times. This chain links TRBV9 with TRBJ2-5; TRBD1 aligns across 8 bases. The CDR3 has 15 residues. CDR1 SGDLS and CDR2 YYNGEE come from the germline V gene. J gave up 3 bases and V 4 bases, and 8 bases lay outside the gene matches. CDR3 nucleotide sequence: TGTGCCAGCAGCCCTTTCTCGGACAGGGAAGAGACCCAGTACTTC. This codes for CASSPFSDREETQYF.

The CDR3 protein is CASSQVRGINEKLFF. The CDR3 DNA reads TGTGCCAGCAGCCAAGTGAGGGGTATTAATGAAAAACTGTTTTTT. The chain has TRBV14 and TRBJ1-4; possibly TRBD1 for D (5 bases). Germline values: CDR1 SGHDN, CDR2 FVKESK. Deletions cut 1 base from V and 4 bases from J, with 10 bases between. This CDR3 contains 15 residues.